This T cell receptor (beta chain) was documented in a study of cytomegalovirus exposure and HLA in healthy donors (dated by TCRdb to the late 2010s). As for the study more broadly: An earlier analysis of around 600 of the donors reported more than 250 Gb of sequence data and approximately 110 million unique TCR beta sequences from some 180 million T cells. Typing coverage differed by locus: A, B, C, DRB1 and DQB1 were typed in about 620-640 donors, DQA1 in 500 to 550, DPA1 in approximately 610, and DPB1 in approximately 450. Along with the approximately 670-subject first cohort, a separate validation cohort of over a hundred different subjects was used. HLA typing included class I and class II loci at four-digit resolution. Donor age, sex, ethnicity and CMV serostatus were compiled together with the repertoire data. Rather than using new phenotypic data, the later analysis identified candidate immune exposures from TCR beta sequences and from how often those sequences occurred across donors. The study was designed to test whether signatures of past pathogen exposure could be identified by cataloging public T cell receptors. Every discovery cohort repertoire had been produced on one sequencing platform. The study profiled the T cell repertoires of around 700 subjects by immunosequencing and related them to cytomegalovirus serostatus. Across about 380 genotyped donors of the cohort, an average of approximately 240,000 unique TCR beta nucleotide sequences per donor were sequenced, and 15% to 20% of those sequences were non-productive. High-throughput TCR immunosequencing, statistical association of individual TCRs with disease status, and machine learning were combined to predict cytomegalovirus infection status. Among the roughly 380 genotyped donors, around 79% belonged to the genetic ancestry cluster associated with self-reported Caucasian donors. Because of strong linkage in the cohort, roughly five DR-DQ haplotypes were treated as single units for association and clustering. To study patterns of TCR occurrence, a later analysis re-analyzed previously published TCR beta repertoires from under 750 donors and added high-resolution HLA genotyping. An early release covering about 600 HLA-typed donors comprised 250 to 350 gigabases of sequencing data and around 85 million unique TCR sequences. Genome-wide SNP genotypes for about 55% of the 666 donors were used in a later genetic analysis, which treated that subset as a discovery cohort. In an earlier analysis of 587 of the donors, high-throughput TCR beta sequencing was used to judge whether each TCR beta V gene segment behaved as functional or pseudogenic.

Reading the germline V gene gives CDR1 MNHNS and CDR2 SASEGT. Reading from cysteine to phenylalanine, the CDR3 counts 13 amino acids. Only CDR3 DNA remains: 39 bases, in frame from the first base. V was cut back by 4 bases and J by 3 bases, leaving a gap of 9 bases between them. Of note for this clone: Its antigen specificity is not known. No per-base quality is available; no much larger clone lies one base away.

The library came from the immunoSEQ multiplex PCR assay. A mixture of 60 forward primers for TCR Vbeta segments and 13 reverse primers for TCR Jbeta segments was used in the multiplex PCR. The CDR3 region of rearranged TCR beta genes was amplified from genomic DNA with a multiplex PCR assay. On the Illumina HiSeq System, the amplified TCR beta libraries were sequenced as 87-base-pair reads. From the authors' description of their analysis: A later analysis tallied approximately 87 million unique TCR beta chains across the approximately 670 repertoires, and roughly 11 million of those chains were shared by two or more donors. Raw reads were error-corrected and collapsed into unique sequences by a nearest-neighbor algorithm in which closely related sequences were merged to remove PCR and sequencing errors. CDR3 sequences were aligned to IMGT reference sequences to assign V, D and J gene segments. For a sequence to be retained, at least a six-nucleotide match to both a V gene segment and a J gene segment was required. A rearrangement was called productive if the CDR3 had no stop codons and remained in frame with V and J, and every other rearrangement was called non-productive. Following IMGT convention, CDR3 was defined as the stretch from the second conserved V-encoded cysteine to the conserved J-encoded phenylalanine. In an earlier analysis of some 550 of the donors, sequences lacking an unambiguous match to a single V gene segment were excluded. In an earlier analysis of some 590 of the donors, V segments were called functional above 56.7% productive rearrangements and were called segregating when the between-donor standard deviation exceeded 5%. A statistical classification framework was developed to diagnose cytomegalovirus status using the catalog of TCR beta chain sequences. A later analysis assigned V and J genes by comparing TCR nucleotide sequences with IMGT/GENE-DB human TR gene sequences. Using the TCRdist pipeline, a later analysis assigned CDR3 sequences along with most-parsimonious VDJ recombination scenarios. In a later analysis, every TCR beta chain was defined by the combination of its CDR3 amino acid sequence and its V-gene family, and reads without a unique V-gene family were dropped. A later analysis removed 550 to 700 highly shared, low-generation-probability nucleotide sequences to deal with suspected cross-contamination and a sequencing artifact. A later analysis calculated a clonal expansion index for each public chain from normalized within-repertoire ranks of inferred template counts. In a later analysis, generation probabilities were computed with a VDJ recombination model fitted to out-of-frame rearrangements, and the resulting probabilities were checked against IGoR. In a later analysis, TCR-TCR, TCR-HLA and TCR-CMV co-occurrence was scored with hypergeometric tests, and a repertoire-size bias correction was applied to TCR pairs. False discovery rates were estimated in a later analysis by permuting HLA or CMV assignments 20 times. A later analysis grouped co-occurring TCRs with DBSCAN, adding TCRdist sequence similarity when clustering within HLA-allele-positive subsets. Repertoires with fewer than 30,000 or more than 120,000 public chains were left out of co-occurrence clustering, as were five repertoires with anomalous nucleotide sharing. TCRdb mirrors the immuneACCESS table, restricted to in-frame sequences. Some clones are absent from its copies; in checked studies, under half trace to an unresolved V gene, and the reason for the others is unknown. D and trimming come from the DNA, and the V and J calls and clone size come from that table. This sample gives 150,000 to 200,000 clones in total; roughly three quarters of them show up just once. The top ten clonotypes cover 6% to 7.5% of the sample.

Study-wide conclusions, independent of this receptor: At a false discovery rate of 0.05, a later analysis linked some 17,000 TCR beta sequences to specific HLA alleles. While some public TCRs were present in many individuals, most TCR sequences turned up only very rarely across donors. The study listed 164 TCR beta chains as associated with cytomegalovirus. In vitro tests confirmed that a few of the cytomegalovirus-associated TCR beta chains recognize cytomegalovirus antigens. According to a later analysis, parvovirus B19, influenza, CMV and Epstein-Barr virus appeared linked to several top co-occurrence clusters. It was suggested by the authors that the approach could potentially be generalized to other disease states and immunological phenotypes. A later analysis found that most CMV-associated TCR beta chains appeared HLA-restricted, with HLA associations seemingly driven largely by CMV exposure. An association between a missense DCLRE1C variant and V-gene and J-gene trimming of TCR beta chains was found in a later genetic analysis and replicated in an independent cohort. This cohort had only TCR beta chains sequenced, and the lack of alpha or paired-chain data limited which features could be detected. HLA typing was unavailable for some donors at each locus, so association tests used only the typed subset. In a later analysis, HLA-associated TCR beta chains were found to be more clonally expanded and to have lower generation probabilities than equally common non-associated chains. Because counts were too low, approximately 15 rarely observed V segments, including chromosome 9 orphons, were excluded from the earlier analysis of 587 of the donors. According to a later analysis, TCR association rates differed among HLA loci, with DRB1 alleles showing the most associated TCRs and HLA-C alleles showing the fewest. Some IMGT-functional V segments, including TRBV6-2 and TRBV6-3, could not be told apart with the 87-base-pair reads, so those segments were excluded. Immune exposure information for the cohort was limited to CMV serostatus. The presence/absence analyses assumed that sequencing depth was roughly uniform across donors, and that assumption may not be true. In an earlier analysis of fewer than 750 of the donors, most TCR beta V segments were observed in productive rearrangements about 87% or about 30% of the time, broadly matching IMGT annotations. Assigning TCR associations to individual alleles was difficult when HLA alleles, especially DR and DQ, strongly co-occurred. A cluster of highly shared sequence variants was judged likely to represent a technical artifact of the sequencing pipeline. The classifier was reported to diagnose cytomegalovirus status with high specificity and sensitivity in both the original and validation cohorts. A further reported finding was that TCR beta sequences accurately predicted the HLA-A and HLA-B alleles for most subjects in the first cohort. Linkage disequilibrium might explain the correlated functional status among segregating V segments, but an unknown experimental factor could not be ruled out. In a later genetic analysis, fewer N-insertions in productive TCRs were reported among donors in an Asian-associated ancestry cluster than the approximately 710-donor mean.

In total, roughly 670 healthy bone marrow donors made up the cohort. All cohort members were sampled while nominally healthy, although unrecorded immune exposures were likely present. The donor was CMV seropositive and belonged to the group of some 290 seropositive cohort members. A peripheral blood sample was provided by each donor, and peripheral blood mononuclear cells were used for TCR beta sequencing. The Qiagen DNeasy Blood Extraction Kit was used to extract genomic DNA from the blood cell samples. Here the chain combines TRBV6-1 and TRBJ1-1; no D gene call is confident. Sequenced sample: PBMCs. The sequence derives from a man aged 35 to 55 in good health and CMV-seropositive. In nucleotides, the sequence is TGTGCCAGCAGTGCCATAAGAGACACTGAAGCTTTCTTT. It specifies CASSAIRDTEAFF.